This is a list of T cell receptor beta chains from one sample in a study of Graves' ophthalmopathy and Graves' hyperthyroidism. MiXCR was run by TCRdb on the multiplex PCR reads, yielding one entry per CDR3 protein. The sample carries 360,000 or so distinct CDR3 sequences, about 16% recorded once. The sequenced sample consisted of peripheral blood. Source of these receptors: a woman younger than 35 with Graves' ophthalmopathy. CDR3s include the opening cysteine and the closing phenylalanine or tryptophan. The D gene is left open where the match is weak. Where a row states a size, it is once, few, many or the class of an expanded clone; other rows omit it.

j_call v_call clone_size d_call cdr3_nt cdr3_aa
TRBJ2-7 TRBV9 many TRBD1 TGTGCCAGCAGCCTAGAGGGGACAGGGAAGTACGAGCAGTACTTC CASSLEGTGKYEQYF
TRBJ2-4 TRBV7-2 many . TGTGCCAGCAGCTTAGCGGGATCCATCCGCATTCAGTACTTC CASSLAGSIRIQYF
TRBJ1-1 TRBV7-9 many . TGTGCCAGCAGCTTTTGGTCAGGGGAAACTGAAGCTTTCTTT CASSFWSGETEAFF
TRBJ1-3 TRBV20-1 many . TGCAGTGCTTTCGGGACGGGCTCTGGAAACACCATATATTTT CSAFGTGSGNTIYF
TRBJ1-5 TRBV12-3/TRBV12-4 many . TGTGCCAGCAACAATCAGGGTATCCAGCCCCAGCATTTT CASNNQGIQPQHF
TRBJ2-5 TRBV28 once . TGTGCCAGCGGTTTGCCTCAGGGAAGAGAGACCCAGTACTTC CASGLPQGRETQYF
TRBJ1-6 TRBV28 few TRBD1 TGTGCCAGCAGTACACGGGGGACAGGGGGCAATAATTCACCCCTCCACTTT CASSTRGTGGNNSPLHF
TRBJ2-7 TRBV6-5 many . TGTGCCAGCAGTTACACGGCGATTTACGAGCAGTACTTC CASSYTAIYEQYF
TRBJ2-7 TRBV6-2/TRBV6-3 . . TGTGCCAGCAGACTCGGAGGGCACCCCCGCTACGAGCAGTACTTC CASRLGGHPRYEQYF
TRBJ2-7 TRBV6-2/TRBV6-3 many TRBD1 TGTGCCAGCAAAGGACAGGGGGCGATGGGCGAGCAGTACTTC CASKGQGAMGEQYF
TRBJ1-5 TRBV19 many TRBD1 TGTGCCAGTATTGACAGGGCCTGGGATCAGCCCCAGCATTTT CASIDRAWDQPQHF
TRBJ1-2 TRBV6-5 many . TGTGCCAGCAGTAACCCCCGGACCCGTGGCTACACCTTC CASSNPRTRGYTF
TRBJ2-1 TRBV7-2 . TRBD2 TGTGCCAGCAGCTTATCCACTAGCGGGAGTGGTGGAAATGAGCAGTTCTTC CASSLSTSGSGGNEQFF
TRBJ1-5 TRBV6-1 many TRBD1 TGTGCCAGCAGTCGGATACCAGACAGGGGCAATCAGCCCCAGCATTTT CASSRIPDRGNQPQHF
TRBJ2-5 TRBV5-1 many . TGCGCCAGCAGCTTGTTAAGGGGCCAAGAGACCCAGTACTTC CASSLLRGQETQYF
TRBJ1-2 TRBV7-2 many . TGTGCCAGCAGCTCCAGCCCGAACGGCGGCTACACCTTC CASSSSPNGGYTF
TRBJ1-1 TRBV6-1 . . TGTGCCAGCAGTGAATGGAGGGCGGGAGCTTTCTTT CASSEWRAGAFF
TRBJ1-2 TRBV20-1 many TRBD1 TGCAGTGCTAGGGGGACAGGAGGGCCCTCTGGCTACACCTTC CSARGTGGPSGYTF
TRBJ1-5 TRBV27 . . TGTGCCAGCAGTTCCAGTAGAGAGGGTCAGCCCCAGCATTTT CASSSSREGQPQHF
TRBJ1-5 TRBV6-1 few . TGTGCCAGCAGTGAAGCGGGTGGTGTCAATCAGCCCCAGCATTTT CASSEAGGVNQPQHF
TRBJ1-5 TRBV30 many . TGTGCCTCCGAGGGAGGGGGTAATCAGCCCCAGCATTTT CASEGGGNQPQHF
TRBJ2-7 TRBV29-1 . TRBD2 TGCAGCGTCCGTGGTGGGACTAGCGGGTCTCCCTACGAGCAGTACTTC CSVRGGTSGSPYEQYF
TRBJ1-6 TRBV2 many TRBD1 TGTGCCAGGGGGACAGGGAGGAATTCACCCCTCCACTTT CARGTGRNSPLHF
TRBJ1-3 TRBV6-1 . . TGTGCCAGCAGTGAAGCGCAAGGGAGCCTCACCATATATTTT CASSEAQGSLTIYF
TRBJ2-7 TRBV29-1 many TRBD1 TGCAGCGTTCAAAAGGTGGACAGGGGGGTAGGGCCTTCCTACGAGCAGTACTTC CSVQKVDRGVGPSYEQYF
TRBJ2-7 TRBV5-1 many . TGCGCCAGCAGCACGGACAGAACGGCTTCGGACGAGCAGTACTTC CASSTDRTASDEQYF
TRBJ1-5 TRBV6-2/TRBV6-3 once . TGTGCCAGCAGGACCCCGGTAGGTAACAGCAATCAGCCCCAGCATTTT CASRTPVGNSNQPQHF
TRBJ1-1 TRBV7-9 many . TGTGCCAGCATCCCCGGGGCGGTTAACACTGAAGCTTTCTTT CASIPGAVNTEAFF
TRBJ2-2 TRBV5-1 . TRBD1 TGCGCCAGCAGCTTAAATCCGGGACAGACAAACACCGGGGAGCTGTTTTTT CASSLNPGQTNTGELFF
TRBJ2-7 TRBV7-8 many . TGTGCCAGCAGCTTTCGCCCATCCTACGAGCAGTACTTC CASSFRPSYEQYF
TRBJ1-5 TRBV12-3/TRBV12-4 many TRBD1 TGTGCCAGCAGGGCAACAGGGGGTGGGAGCAATCAGCCCCAGCATTTT CASRATGGGSNQPQHF
TRBJ2-3 TRBV7-2 . TRBD1 TGTGCCACCAGGGACAGGGCTCGGGCAGATACGCAGTATTTT CATRDRARADTQYF
TRBJ2-4 TRBV19 many . TGTGCCAGTTTAAGGGGGGGGGTAGCCAAAAACATTCAGTACTTC CASLRGGVAKNIQYF
TRBJ2-5 TRBV7-9 many . TGTGCCAGCATTTCAAGAGACAGGGAGGAGGCCCTACAAGAGACCCAGTACTTC CASISRDREEALQETQYF
TRBJ1-3 TRBV28 many . TGTGCCACCCCTCCATGGGCTGGAAACACCATATATTTT CATPPWAGNTIYF